What follows are 6 T cell receptor beta chains derived from one specimen sequenced in a study of Ad26.COV2.S vaccination and SARS-CoV-2 variants listed by TCRdb under 2021. Library prep was done by the immunoSEQ multiplex PCR assay. Here the immuneACCESS table is served through TCRdb, limited to in-frame sequences with V and J called. Missing clones are a known gap in these copies; in checked studies unresolved V genes cover under half, and the rest lacks a known reason. This sample has under 150,000 clones in its table, and just over 85% of those were observed once. The top ten constitute around 5% of the sample. The sample's time point label, in plain terms: individuals recovered from natural SARS-CoV-2 infection. The sample was peripheral blood, taken after recovery from COVID-19. All receptors derive from a human donor who had recovered from COVID-19.

V usage is TRBV12-3 or TRBV12-4 and J usage is TRBJ1-5; D is uncertain. CDR3 length: 13 residues. The V and J ends lost 3 bases and 1 base respectively, with 4 bases between them. Written as DNA, the CDR3 is TGTGCCAGCAGTTTTCACAGCAATCAGCCCCAGCATTTT. It yields the protein CASSFHSNQPQHF.

The chain carries TRBV7-2 and TRBJ2-1, with D perhaps matching TRBD2 (6 bases). Germline assignment: CDR1 SGHTA and CDR2 FQGNSA. The CDR3 length is 17 residues. Between the trimmed V and J ends, which lost 4 bases and 3 bases, there was a span of 19 bases. This chain's CDR3 is CASSSPRGGANYNEQFF. Here the CDR3 DNA reads TGTGCCAGCAGCTCCCCGAGGGGCGGGGCTAACTACAATGAGCAGTTCTTC.

The chain carries TRBV29-1 and TRBJ2-3; a possible D gene is TRBD1 (5 bases). This CDR3 has 13 residues. The germline CDR1 and CDR2 sequences are SQVTM and ANQGSEA. V was pared by 7 bases and J by 0 bases, with 11 bases between. CDR3 sequence: CSASGSSTDTQYF. DNA for the CDR3: TGCAGCGCTTCAGGGTCGAGCACAGATACGCAGTATTTT.

V gene TRBV4-1 combines with J gene TRBJ2-1; no reliable D call. This CDR3 has 14 residues. From germline, CDR1 is MGHRA and CDR2 YSYEKL. V was pared by 1 base and J by 10 bases, with 14 bases between. The CDR3 region is CASSQVGRTGEQFF. CDR3 bases: TGCGCCAGCAGCCAAGTCGGTAGGACCGGCGAGCAGTTCTTC.

CDR3 sequence: CASSGGTGELFF. The CDR3 DNA sequence: TGTGCCAGCAGCGGAGGGACCGGGGAGCTGTTTTTT. V and J are TRBV9 and TRBJ2-2; possibly TRBD2 for D (5 bases). With 3 bases removed from V and 5 bases from J, the gap between germline ends came to 5 bases. In germline, CDR1 is SGDLS, CDR2 YYNGEE. This CDR3 comprises 12 residues.

The genes are TRBV7-8 and TRBJ1-3; D unresolved. Per the germline V gene, CDR1 is SGHVS and CDR2 is FQNEAQ. The ends were cut back, 2 bases at V and 4 bases at J, with 6 bases in the middle. The CDR3 consists of 13 residues. DNA of the CDR3: TGTGCCAGCAGCTTAAATACCGGAAACACCATATATTTT. Amino acid sequence: CASSLNTGNTIYF.